This TCR beta chain was profiled in a study of blood T cells in healthy people across ages (dated by TCRdb to between 2015 and 2017). With respect to the entire study: In model experiments, template switching captured roughly one uniquely barcoded TCR beta cDNA molecule for every two T cells. The donors were divided into four age groups: young (average 16 years), middle-aged (over 35), aged (approximately 62) and long-lived (around 80). Age-related changes in TCR beta repertoire diversity were measured in the study by deep sequencing normalized with unique cDNA molecular identifiers. For two donors (one aged 18 to 29 and one aged 80 or older), the study analyzed two additional independent replicas of 1 million unique cDNA reads from the same blood draw. To avoid experimental bias, donors of different ages were distributed randomly across sequencing lanes. The full study reports these points: Compared with the aged group, more naive CD4+ T cells, fewer expanded clones and increased TCR diversity were shown by the long-lived group, suggesting age selection. Since profiling was done on bulk unsorted PBMCs, naive and antigen-experienced compartments could not be conclusively compared. Observed TCR beta diversity per million T cells fell roughly linearly with age, and a significant reduction was already apparent by age roughly 41. Donor CMV infection status was unknown, potentially confounding age-related changes in expanded clonotypes. Total diversity estimates from one million sequenced T cells were considered lower bounds and underestimates. There was a strong correlation between observed TCR beta diversity and the percentage of naive T cells measured by flow cytometry.

Systemically healthy Caucasian individuals from Russia, approximately 39 in total and aged roughly 6 to 100 years, were included as donors. Each donor gave ten milliliters of peripheral blood, drawn into EDTA-treated Vacutainer tubes. Ficoll-Paque density-gradient centrifugation was used to isolate PBMCs, with at least 7 million per sample. Trizol reagent was used to extract total RNA from PBMCs, with at least 6 micrograms per sample. For every donor, flow cytometry on a PBMC aliquot measured the percentage of naive CD45RAhigh/CD27high T cells. Receptor libraries were prepared by 5' RACE. For sequencing, an Illumina HiSeq 2500 was employed. A second roughly 6 to 12 cycle PCR used a sample-barcoded 5' primer and a J-beta primer mix. A template-switch 5' adaptor carrying 12 random nucleotides introduced a unique molecular identifier onto each TCR beta cDNA molecule. Each sample yielded at least 3 million CDR3-containing paired-end reads. First-strand cDNA was synthesized from all RNA with the Mint cDNA synthesis kit, primed by a TRBC-specific oligonucleotide. Following uracil-DNA glycosylase treatment, a first 18-cycle PCR with universal primers M1SS and BC2_uni_R was performed on all cDNA. As for the authors' bioinformatics: For normalization, 1 million high-quality reads, each with a distinct molecular identifier, were randomly selected from each sample. Reads with shared molecular identifiers were discarded instead of being binned into consensus sequences. MiTCR, set to a Q25 quality threshold and the strictest error-elimination algorithm, was used for CDR3 identification, clonotype clustering and error correction. Lower-bound total TCR beta diversity was estimated with a nonparametric unseen species model using Euler transformation. TCRdb reprocessed the public reads (quality trimming at Q25 with fastp, clone calling with MiXCR) and kept in-frame beta chains. Rows merge per CDR3 protein into single entries with the most common DNA and genes. TCRdb's processing, not the study's, gives the V and J calls here. The sample table holds about 1.8 million distinct CDR3 sequences, of which around 50% were seen once. The top ten clonotypes cover less than 2.5% of the sample.

Comment on this clonotype: Its recognized antigen is unknown. No much larger clonotype is one base removed from it; base qualities were not supplied.

This sequence originates from a woman in her thirties or forties in good health. Sample: blood.

The CDR3 loop reads CASSLGLGGKQSNQPQHF. At the DNA level, the sequence is TGTGCCAGCAGCTTAGGATTGGGAGGGAAGCAGAGCAATCAGCCCCAGCATTTT. The sequence is built from TRBV7-2 and TRBJ1-5; no D gene is confidently identified. The CDR3 runs 18 amino acids, cysteine and phenylalanine included. The CDR3 DNA has 54 bases and is translated from base 1. From a lookup of the germline V gene, CDR1 and CDR2 are SGHTA and FQGNSA. A distance of 17 bases separates the germline ends of V and J, which lose 1 base and 1 base respectively.